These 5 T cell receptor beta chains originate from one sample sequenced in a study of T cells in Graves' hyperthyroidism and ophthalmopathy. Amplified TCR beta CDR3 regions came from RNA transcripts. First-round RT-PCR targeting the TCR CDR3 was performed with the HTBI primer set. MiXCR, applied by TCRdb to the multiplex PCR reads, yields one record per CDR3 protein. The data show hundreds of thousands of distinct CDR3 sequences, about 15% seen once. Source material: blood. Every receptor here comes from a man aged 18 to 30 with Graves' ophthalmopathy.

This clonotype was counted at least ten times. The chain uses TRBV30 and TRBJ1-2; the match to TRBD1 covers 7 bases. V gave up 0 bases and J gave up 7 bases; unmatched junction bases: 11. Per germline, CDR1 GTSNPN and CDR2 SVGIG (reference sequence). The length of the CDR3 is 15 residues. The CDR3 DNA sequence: TGTGCCTGGAGTGTCCAGGGGGATGGGATAGGTGGCTACACCTTC. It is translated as CAWSVQGDGIGGYTF.

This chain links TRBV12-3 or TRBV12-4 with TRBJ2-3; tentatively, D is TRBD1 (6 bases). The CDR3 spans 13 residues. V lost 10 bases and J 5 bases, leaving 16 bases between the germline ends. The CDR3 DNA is TGTGCCAACATTTCAGGGGCGGGAGATACGCAGTATTTT. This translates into CANISGAGDTQYF.

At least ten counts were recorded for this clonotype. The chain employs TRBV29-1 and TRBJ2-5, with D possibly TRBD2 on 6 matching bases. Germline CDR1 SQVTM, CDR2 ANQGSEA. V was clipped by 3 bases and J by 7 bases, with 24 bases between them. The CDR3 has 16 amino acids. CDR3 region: CSVETSGGRPPGTQYF. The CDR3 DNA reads TGCAGCGTTGAGACCTCCGGGGGTCGGCCTCCAGGGACCCAGTACTTC.

The CDR3 DNA sequence: TGTGCCAGTAGTATACTCGGGACGCGCTCCTACGAGCAGTACTTC. Translating it yields CASSILGTRSYEQYF. This chain connects TRBV19 to TRBJ2-7; D is perhaps TRBD1 or TRBD2 (5 bases each). In germline, CDR1 is LNHDA, CDR2 SQIVND (reference sequence). Trimming took 2 bases from V and 0 from J, leaving 11 bases between them. The CDR3 loop spans 15 amino acids. Based on the CDR3 plus reference TRBV19 and TRBJ2-7, the full variable domain is DGGITQSPKYLFRKEGQNVTLSCEQNLNHDAMYWYRQDPGQGLRLIYYSQIVNDFQKGDIAEGYSVSREKKESFPLTVTSAQKNPTAFYLCASSILGTRSYEQYFGPGTRLTVT.

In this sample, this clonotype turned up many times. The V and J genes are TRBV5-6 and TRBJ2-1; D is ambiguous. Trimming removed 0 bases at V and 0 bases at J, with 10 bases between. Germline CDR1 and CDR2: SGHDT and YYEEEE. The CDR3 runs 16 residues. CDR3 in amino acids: CASSLGPGSSYNEQFF. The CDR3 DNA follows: TGTGCCAGCAGCTTGGGGCCGGGTAGCTCCTACAATGAGCAGTTCTTC.